These 17 T cell receptor beta chains were sequenced from one sample in a study of technical replicates of blood from four donors. The repertoire was sequenced with immunoSEQ multiplex PCR; TCRdb's copy has only in-frame clones and lacks some. Seen here are around 63,000 clones, roughly 98% observed once, and the top ten hold around 0.15%. Sequencing input: T cells isolated from PBMCs. These receptor sequences come from a human donor in good health.

The chain recombines TRBV5-1 with TRBJ2-7; 9 bases are a match to TRBD1. The CDR3 loop spans 14 amino acids. The V gene's germline CDR1 is SGHRS and CDR2 YFSETQ. J lost 6 bases, V lost 4 bases, and 8 bases had no gene match. CDR3 sequence: CASSTGTGSREQYF. The CDR3 nucleotides read TGCGCCAGCAGCACAGGGACAGGGAGTCGCGAGCAGTACTTC.

V and J are TRBV7-8 and TRBJ1-1; D may be TRBD1 (5 bases). The CDR3 consists of 12 residues. Germline values: CDR1 SGHVS, CDR2 FQNEAQ. V was pared by 5 bases and J by 11 bases, with 15 bases between. The chain's CDR3 is CASSPGGVEAFF. CDR3 DNA: TGTGCCAGCAGCCCGGGAGGGGTGGAGGCTTTCTTT.

The genes are TRBV5-5 and TRBJ1-1; D possibly corresponds to TRBD1 (5 bases). The CDR3 spans 14 residues. Per germline, CDR1 SGHKS and CDR2 YYEKEE (reference sequence). The V end lost 1 base, the J end lost 1 base, and 8 bases lay between the germline ends. The CDR3 is CASSLWGGNTEAFF. CDR3 sequence (DNA): TGTGCCAGCAGCTTGTGGGGCGGGAACACTGAAGCTTTCTTT.

The CDR3 protein is CASITEPLTGELFF. CDR3 nucleotide sequence: TGTGCCAGCATAACAGAGCCTCTCACCGGGGAGCTGTTTTTT. J is TRBJ2-2 and V is TRBV6-1, with no clear D. There are 14 residues in the CDR3. The germline V gene has CDR1 MNHNS and CDR2 SASEGT. Trimming took 7 bases from V and 4 from J, leaving 13 bases between them.

This rearrangement joins TRBV15 to TRBJ2-3, with D perhaps matching TRBD1 (6 bases). Trimming shortened V by 4 bases and J by 2 bases, and 13 bases separated the two germline ends. Germline V gene data show CDR1 as LNHNV and CDR2 as YYDKDF (reference sequence). This CDR3 is 15 amino acids long. The CDR3 protein is CATSNQQGPTDTQYF. DNA for the CDR3: TGTGCCACCAGCAACCAACAGGGCCCCACAGATACGCAGTATTTT. Looking up the rest from reference TRBV15 and TRBJ2-3 gives the full variable domain: DAMVIQNPRYQVTQFGKPVTLSCSQTLNHNVMYWYQQKSSQAPKLLFHYYDKDFNNEADTPDNFQSRRPNTSFCFLDIRSPGLGDTAMYLCATSNQQGPTDTQYFGPGTRLTVL.

This rearrangement joins TRBV15 to TRBJ2-1; 11 bases line up with TRBD2. The V gene end was trimmed by 5 bases and the J gene end by 2 bases; junction bases not matched to a gene: 8. Germline V CDR1 and CDR2: LNHNV, YYDKDF (reference sequence). This CDR3 comprises 17 residues. CDR3 coding DNA: TGTGCCACCAGCGGGTTAGCGGGAGGGCTCCCCTACAATGAGCAGTTCTTC. Its translation: CATSGLAGGLPYNEQFF.

The CDR3 sequence: CASSLRTGVSETQYF. The CDR3 DNA sequence: TGTGCCAGCAGTCTAAGGACAGGCGTATCGGAGACCCAGTACTTC. The J gene is TRBJ2-5, the V gene TRBV28; 7 bases match TRBD1. CDR3 size: 15 residues. V shed 5 bases and J 5 bases; nucleotides not matched to a gene: 11. CDR1 and CDR2 from the germline V gene are MDHEN and SYDVKM.

CDR3 nucleotide sequence: TGTGCCAGCAAAGGGTGGGGGGGGCGTTTCGAGCAGTACTTC. As protein: CASKGWGGRFEQYF. V is TRBV6-5 and J is TRBJ2-7; possible D gene TRBD2, 7 bases. Germline loops: CDR1 MNHEY, CDR2 SVGAGI. Trimming removed 7 bases at V and 6 bases at J, with 19 bases between. The CDR3 length is 14 residues.

With regard to this clone: The same CDR3 can be traced to other DNA sequences in this sample. The rearrangement joins TRBV2 to TRBJ2-7; D possibly corresponds to TRBD2 (7 bases). The V end lost 1 base, the J end lost 2 bases, and 9 bases lay between the germline ends. CDR1 is SNHLY, CDR2 FYNNEI, per germline. This CDR3 is 14 amino acids long. The CDR3 is CASSEGGGPYEQYF. In DNA form, the CDR3 reads TGTGCCAGCAGTGAAGGGGGGGGCCCCTACGAGCAGTACTTC. The whole variable domain, filled in from reference TRBV2 and TRBJ2-7, reads EPEVTQTPSHQVTQMGQEVILRCVPISNHLYFYWYRQILGQKVEFLVSFYNNEISEKSEIFDDQFSVERPDGSNFTLKIRSTKLEDSAMYFCASSEGGGPYEQYFGPGTRLTVT.

V and J are TRBV7-9 and TRBJ1-1, with D perhaps TRBD1 (5 bases). V dropped 3 bases and J dropped 11 bases, with 10 bases sitting between them. CDR1 and CDR2 from the germline V gene are SEHNR and FQNEAQ (reference sequence). The CDR3 has 11 amino acids. CDR3 nucleotide sequence: TGTGCCAGCAGCTTCCAGGGCGCGGCTTTCTTT. This translates into CASSFQGAAFF.

The CDR3 protein is CASGVSAYEQYF. The CDR3 nucleotides are TGTGCCAGCGGAGTCTCAGCCTACGAGCAGTACTTC. This chain connects TRBV27 to TRBJ2-7; unclear D gene. Germline lookup yields CDR1 MNHEY and CDR2 SMNVEV (reference sequence). The CDR3 covers 12 residues. V was pared by 8 bases and J by 2 bases, with 10 bases between.

This clone was picked up one time. V usage is TRBV5-1 and J usage is TRBJ2-1; D is ambiguous. In germline, CDR1 is SGHRS, CDR2 YFSETQ. Trimming stripped 6 bases from V and 3 bases from J, with 19 bases between. The CDR3 is 16 amino acids. The CDR3 nucleotides are TGCGCCAGCAAGGATCGTGGGCAACTCTACTACAATGAGCAGTTCTTC. Translating gives CASKDRGQLYYNEQFF.

This clone was picked up one time. This chain links TRBV5-1 with TRBJ1-1, with D maybe TRBD1 (5 bases). Germline V gene lookup returns CDR1 SGHRS and CDR2 YFSETQ. The CDR3 length is 12 residues. Trimming cost V 4 bases and J 1 base, with 5 bases left between them. CDR3 amino acids: CASSRGNTEAFF. The CDR3 DNA is TGCGCCAGCAGCAGGGGGAACACTGAAGCTTTCTTT.

The chain carries TRBV5-1 and TRBJ2-7, with D unresolved. Trimming shortened V by 0 bases and J by 0 bases, and 13 bases separated the two germline ends. From germline, CDR1 is SGHRS and CDR2 YFSETQ. The CDR3 is 16 amino acids. The CDR3, as DNA: TGCGCCAGCAGCTTGGCCGGTCGTCCCGACTCCTACGAGCAGTACTTC. Translated: CASSLAGRPDSYEQYF.

The chain joins TRBV6-1 to TRBJ2-4; no reliable D call. The CDR3 loop spans 16 amino acids. Trimming pared 1 base from V and 0 bases from J, leaving 10 bases between. Germline V CDR1 and CDR2: MNHNS, SASEGT. The CDR3 here is CASSEGMLLAKNIQYF. The DNA of the CDR3 is TGTGCCAGCAGTGAAGGAATGCTATTAGCCAAAAACATTCAGTACTTC.

The CDR3 sequence is CASDRGITSTDTQYF. The DNA for the CDR3 is TGCGCCAGCGATCGGGGGATAACTAGCACAGATACGCAGTATTTT. The rearrangement links TRBV4-1 to TRBJ2-3; D is perhaps TRBD2 (6 bases). Trimming took off 8 bases at V and 0 bases at J, with 15 bases between the two ends. In germline, CDR1 is MGHRA, CDR2 YSYEKL. The CDR3 spans 15 residues.

This chain links TRBV6-1 with TRBJ1-5; 9 bases align to TRBD1. In germline, CDR1 is MNHNS, CDR2 SASEGT. This CDR3 spans 16 amino acids. Trimming cost V 4 bases and J 6 bases; bases outside gene matches: 10. The CDR3 spells CASSAGDRATGQPQHF. In DNA, the CDR3 is TGTGCCAGCAGTGCAGGGGACAGGGCTACAGGTCAGCCCCAGCATTTT.